This T cell receptor (beta chain) was captured by sequencing in a study of T-cell reconstitution after alpha-beta-depleted transplantation in children. Unique molecular identifiers featured in how the TCRbeta library was prepared. MiXCR was run by TCRdb on the PCR reads, yielding one entry per CDR3 protein. The table includes hundreds of thousands of distinct CDR3 sequences, 23% detected once. Study observations and caveats: At day 60, the high TCRbeta diversity found in some patients originated from recipient T cells and thymic progenitors that had survived. Alpha-beta T cells about two months after transplant reportedly derived from several hundred expanded graft clones.

This clonotype was found many times. What it binds is unknown. CDR1 and CDR2 from the germline V gene are DFQATT and SNEGSKA (reference sequence). Trimming shortened V by 6 bases and J by 2 bases, and 17 bases separated the two germline ends. The CDR3 sequence is 14 residues long. This chain connects TRBV20-1 to TRBJ2-7; the D call may be TRBD1 or TRBD2 (5 bases each). The source is a boy under three years old who had a stem cell transplant for acute myeloid leukemia, so the T cells may come from the graft donor. The sample was PBMCs, mostly from graft donor cells, taken 360 days after TCRalphabeta/CD19-depleted stem cell transplant. CDR3 sequence: CSAASGADPYEQYV. CDR3 in DNA: TGCAGTGCGGCCTCCGGGGCGGACCCCTACGAGCAGTACGTC.